The present TCR beta chain was sequenced within a study of blood T cell repertoires in COVID-19. Study-level background: Spain, Italy and the United States supplied samples that represented acute and convalescent COVID-19. PBMCs, B-cell-depleted T cells, or T cells provided the cDNA or gDNA that made up the material.

Methods used by the authors: For nucleated cells, counts were estimated from reference gene primer amplification. Some clones are missing from TCRdb's copy, which holds only in-frame ones; the method was immunoSEQ multiplex PCR. D and trimming come from the DNA, and the V and J calls and clone size come from that table. The sample records around 82,000 clones, 89% being singletons. This CDR3 region has 15 residues. Trimming took 0 bases from V and 5 from J; bases not matched to a gene: 7. From germline, CDR1 is SGHRS and CDR2 YFSETQ. The sample taken for sequencing was peripheral blood. The TCR comes from a man between 65 and 85 years old with active or convalescent COVID-19. V usage is TRBV5-1 and J usage is TRBJ2-5; the match to TRBD1 covers 7 bases. CDR3 bases: TGCGCCAGCAGCTTGGGACAGGGTGGGGAGGAGACCCAGTACTTC. It is translated as CASSLGQGGEETQYF.